The rows below give T cell receptor beta chains drawn from one sample of a study of blood T cell repertoires in COVID-19. Sequencing was performed with immunoSEQ multiplex PCR; in TCRdb, only in-frame clones are kept and a portion is missing. The table includes roughly 400,000 clones, more than 70% detected once. The sample taken for sequencing was peripheral blood. These TCRs come from a woman aged 60-75 years with COVID-19, enrolled during active disease. CDR3s include the opening cysteine and the closing phenylalanine or tryptophan. Each record gives: CDR3 length, clone size, V gene, J gene, CDR3 protein. A row's size may be missing; if present it is once, few, many or a size class.

length: 15
size: NA
V: TRBV5-1
J: TRBJ1-4
CDR3: CASSVGGAAYEKLFF

length: 15
size: NA
V: TRBV3-1/TRBV3-2
J: TRBJ2-7
CDR3: CASSQSGGRIHEQYF

length: 14
size: NA
V: TRBV7-6
J: TRBJ2-5
CDR3: CASSLGGGQETQYF

length: 13
size: NA
V: TRBV27
J: TRBJ2-7
CDR3: CASRGQGAFEQYF

length: 16
size: NA
V: TRBV3-1/TRBV3-2
J: TRBJ2-1
CDR3: CASSQGTGLRGNEQFF

length: 16
size: NA
V: TRBV19
J: TRBJ2-1
CDR3: CASSKSVDTSYNEQFF

length: 16
size: NA
V: TRBV4-2
J: TRBJ2-1
CDR3: CASSQTGTSGLGEQFF

length: 16
size: NA
V: TRBV7-3
J: TRBJ2-2
CDR3: CASSFTGTANTGELFF

length: 15
size: NA
V: TRBV3-1/TRBV3-2
J: TRBJ2-5
CDR3: CASSQPSGGGRTQYF

length: 14
size: NA
V: TRBV11-3
J: TRBJ2-2
CDR3: CASSPQGRTGELFF

length: 13
size: NA
V: TRBV6-5
J: TRBJ2-7
CDR3: CASRTTGTYEQYF

length: 16
size: NA
V: TRBV7-8
J: TRBJ1-3
CDR3: CASSSGQTGSGNTIYF

length: 13
size: NA
V: TRBV7-8
J: TRBJ1-1
CDR3: CASSELSGLEAFF

length: 15
size: NA
V: TRBV19
J: TRBJ2-5
CDR3: CASSKTSGAPRTQYF

length: 13
size: NA
V: TRBV7-8
J: TRBJ2-2
CDR3: CASSSPNTGELFF

length: 14
size: NA
V: TRBV2
J: TRBJ1-2
CDR3: CASRADQMDYGYTF

length: 12
size: NA
V: TRBV7-3
J: TRBJ2-2
CDR3: CASSTGTGELFF

length: 14
size: NA
V: TRBV4-2
J: TRBJ1-2
CDR3: CASSQDLTGSGYTF

length: 15
size: NA
V: TRBV5-1
J: TRBJ2-7
CDR3: CASSLFRDRDYEQYF

length: 13
size: few
V: TRBV28
J: TRBJ1-2
CDR3: CASSLLIVRGYTF

length: 16
size: NA
V: TRBV19
J: TRBJ2-2
CDR3: CASTLRGSSNTGELFF

length: 18
size: NA
V: TRBV7-9
J: TRBJ2-5
CDR3: CASSSRNLTPGQQETQYF

length: 14
size: NA
V: TRBV19
J: TRBJ2-3
CDR3: CASSIGESTDTQYF

length: 18
size: NA
V: TRBV6-6
J: TRBJ2-5
CDR3: CASSPRVSSGGLGETQYF

length: 15
size: NA
V: TRBV11-2
J: TRBJ1-3
CDR3: CASSLSAAAGNTIYF

length: 15
size: NA
V: TRBV24-1
J: TRBJ1-3
CDR3: CATSDSGTGRNTIYF

length: 14
size: NA
V: TRBV18
J: TRBJ2-7
CDR3: CASSAGGGSYEQYF

length: 17
size: NA
V: TRBV4-1
J: TRBJ2-3
CDR3: CASSQVPQVTSTDTQYF

length: 16
size: once
V: TRBV2
J: TRBJ2-5
CDR3: CASSADRGRYQETQYF

length: 13
size: once
V: TRBV7-3
J: TRBJ2-1
CDR3: CASSLTGTSGKFF

length: 13
size: NA
V: TRBV5-1
J: TRBJ1-2
CDR3: CASSPGNNYGYTF

length: 14
size: NA
V: TRBV19
J: TRBJ1-4
CDR3: CASKVWAPNEKLFF

length: 15
size: NA
V: TRBV19
J: TRBJ2-7
CDR3: CASKDGGAGTYEQYF

length: 11
size: few
V: TRBV6-5
J: TRBJ1-1
CDR3: CASSSLRGAFF

length: 14
size: NA
V: TRBV7-2
J: TRBJ1-4
CDR3: CASSPEKTNEKLFF